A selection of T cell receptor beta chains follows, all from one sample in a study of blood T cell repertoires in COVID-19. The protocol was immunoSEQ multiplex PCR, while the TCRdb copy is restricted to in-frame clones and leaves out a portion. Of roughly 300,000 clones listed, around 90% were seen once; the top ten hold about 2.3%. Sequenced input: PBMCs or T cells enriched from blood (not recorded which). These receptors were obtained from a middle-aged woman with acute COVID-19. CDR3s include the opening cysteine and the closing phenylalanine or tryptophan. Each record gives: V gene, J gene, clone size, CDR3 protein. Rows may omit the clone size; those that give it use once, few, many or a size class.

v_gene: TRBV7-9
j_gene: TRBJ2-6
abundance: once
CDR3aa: CASSARGSGANVLTF

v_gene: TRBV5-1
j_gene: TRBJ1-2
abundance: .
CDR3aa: CASSLEQGGPGGYTF

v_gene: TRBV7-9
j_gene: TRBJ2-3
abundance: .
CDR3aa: CASSWSSGGLDTQYF

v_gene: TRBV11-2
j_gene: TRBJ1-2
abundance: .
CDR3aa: CASSLDQWRGLGYTF

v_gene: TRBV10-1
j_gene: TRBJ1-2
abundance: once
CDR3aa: CAIGQGSHGYTF

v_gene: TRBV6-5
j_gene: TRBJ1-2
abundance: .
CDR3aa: CASSYHREYGYTF

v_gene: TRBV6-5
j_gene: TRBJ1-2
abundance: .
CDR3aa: CASSYSQMNYGYTF

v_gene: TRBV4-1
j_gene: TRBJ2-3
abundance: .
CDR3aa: CASSELVTDTQYF

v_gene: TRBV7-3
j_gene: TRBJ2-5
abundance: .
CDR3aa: CASSPGLAGGQETQYF

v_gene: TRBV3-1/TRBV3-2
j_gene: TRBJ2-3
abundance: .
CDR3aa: CASSQEGFAGIYF

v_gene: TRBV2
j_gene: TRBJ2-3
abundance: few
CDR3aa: CASSSSGASTDTQYF

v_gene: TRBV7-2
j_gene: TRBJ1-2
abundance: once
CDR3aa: CASSRTGNYGYTF

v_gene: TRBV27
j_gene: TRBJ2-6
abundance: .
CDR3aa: CASSFTVAGANVLTF

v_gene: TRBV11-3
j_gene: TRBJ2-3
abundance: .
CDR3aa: CASSLEKTSVLTDTQYF

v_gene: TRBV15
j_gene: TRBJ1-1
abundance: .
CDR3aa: CATSREFGGRTEAFF